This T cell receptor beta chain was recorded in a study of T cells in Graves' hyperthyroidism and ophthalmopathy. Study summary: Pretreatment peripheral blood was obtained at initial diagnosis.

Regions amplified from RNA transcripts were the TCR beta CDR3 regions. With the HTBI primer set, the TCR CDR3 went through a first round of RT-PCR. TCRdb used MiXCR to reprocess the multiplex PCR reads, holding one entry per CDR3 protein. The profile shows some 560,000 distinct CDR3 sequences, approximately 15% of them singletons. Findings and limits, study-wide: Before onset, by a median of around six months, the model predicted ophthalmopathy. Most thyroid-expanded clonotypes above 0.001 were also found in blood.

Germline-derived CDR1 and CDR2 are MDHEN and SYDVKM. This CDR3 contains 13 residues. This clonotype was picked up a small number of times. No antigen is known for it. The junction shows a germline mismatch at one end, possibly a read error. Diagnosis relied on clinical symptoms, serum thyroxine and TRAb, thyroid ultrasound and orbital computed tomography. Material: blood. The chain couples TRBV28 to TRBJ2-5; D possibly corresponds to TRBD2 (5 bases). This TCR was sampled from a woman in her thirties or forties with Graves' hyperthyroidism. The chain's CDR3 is CASSWSQVSGSHF. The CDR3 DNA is TGTGCCAGCAGTTGGTCCCAAGTCAGTGGGAGCCACTTC.